The T cell receptor (beta chain) described here comes from a study of blood T cell repertoires in COVID-19. CDR1 and CDR2 (germline): LNHDA, SQIVND (reference sequence). J lost 1 base, V lost 1 base, and 4 bases had no gene match. The CDR3 is made up of 16 amino acids. TCRdb keeps only in-frame clones here, not all; method: immunoSEQ multiplex PCR. Here the sample spans over 150,000 clones, nearly 90% being singletons. The TCR comes from a man aged 50-60 years with COVID-19, enrolled during active disease. The chain recombines TRBV19 with TRBJ2-3; 8 bases are shared with TRBD1. The sequencing input was peripheral blood. This CDR3 reads CASSIVPGGGTDTQYF. DNA for the CDR3: TGTGCCAGTAGTATAGTTCCAGGGGGCGGCACAGATACGCAGTATTTT.